This TCR beta chain was sequenced for a study of T cell responses to AZD1222 COVID-19 vaccine. Method: immunoSEQ multiplex PCR; TCRdb's copy keeps in-frame clones and lacks some. The sample lists tens of thousands of clones, 90% occurring once. Notes on this clone: Its antigen is not identified.

The length of the CDR3 is 15 residues. The germline gives CDR1 SEHNR, CDR2 FQNEAQ (reference sequence). V was cut by 6 bases and J by 0 bases, with 12 bases left in between. General observations from the study: The study identified only 6 or 7 AZD1222 recipients as seropositive at baseline.

This chain uses TRBV7-9 with TRBJ2-1; unclear D gene. The TCR was taken from an adult in good health. The sequenced sample was peripheral blood, obtained on day 0 of AZD1222 vaccination. The CDR3 is CASRGSLGSYNEQFF. In DNA, the CDR3 is TGTGCCAGCAGGGGTAGCCTCGGCTCCTACAATGAGCAGTTCTTC.